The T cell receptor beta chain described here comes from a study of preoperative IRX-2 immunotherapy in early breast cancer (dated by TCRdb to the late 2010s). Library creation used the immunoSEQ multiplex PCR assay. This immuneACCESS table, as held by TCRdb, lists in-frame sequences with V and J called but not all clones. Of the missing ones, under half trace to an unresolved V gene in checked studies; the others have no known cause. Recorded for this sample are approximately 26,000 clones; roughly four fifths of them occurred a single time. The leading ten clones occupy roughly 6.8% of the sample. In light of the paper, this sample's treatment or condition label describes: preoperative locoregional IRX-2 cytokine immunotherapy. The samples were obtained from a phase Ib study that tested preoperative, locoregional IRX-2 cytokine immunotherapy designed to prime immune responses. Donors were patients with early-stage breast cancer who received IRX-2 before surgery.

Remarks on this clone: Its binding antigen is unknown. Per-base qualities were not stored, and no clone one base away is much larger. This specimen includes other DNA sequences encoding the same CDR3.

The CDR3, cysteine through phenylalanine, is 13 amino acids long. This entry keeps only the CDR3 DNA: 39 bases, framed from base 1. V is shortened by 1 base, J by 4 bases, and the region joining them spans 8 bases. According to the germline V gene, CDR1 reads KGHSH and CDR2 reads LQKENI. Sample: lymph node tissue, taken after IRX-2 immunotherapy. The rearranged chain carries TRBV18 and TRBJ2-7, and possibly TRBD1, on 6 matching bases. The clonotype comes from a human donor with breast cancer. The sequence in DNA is TGTGCCAGCTCACCACAAGGGGGTTACGAGCAGTACTTC. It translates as CASSPQGGYEQYF.